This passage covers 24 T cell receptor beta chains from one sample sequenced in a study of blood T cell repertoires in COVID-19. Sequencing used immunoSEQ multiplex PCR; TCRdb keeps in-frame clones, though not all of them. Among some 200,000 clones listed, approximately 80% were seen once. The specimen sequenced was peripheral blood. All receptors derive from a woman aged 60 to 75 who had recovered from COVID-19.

The CDR3 nucleotides read TGCGCCAGCAGCCGTGGGCTGACTAGCGGTAGAACAGATACGCAGTATTTT. Translating gives CASSRGLTSGRTDTQYF. The chain couples TRBV4-1 to TRBJ2-3, with 9 bases lining up with TRBD2. CDR1 and CDR2 from the germline V gene are MGHRA and YSYEKL. The CDR3 sequence is 17 residues long. J lost 3 bases, V lost 4 bases, and 11 bases had no gene match.

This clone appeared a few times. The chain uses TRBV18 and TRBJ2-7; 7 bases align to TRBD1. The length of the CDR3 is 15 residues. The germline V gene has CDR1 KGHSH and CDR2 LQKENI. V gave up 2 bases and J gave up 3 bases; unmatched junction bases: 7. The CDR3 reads CASSPFGAGGYEQYF. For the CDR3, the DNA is TGTGCCAGCTCACCATTCGGGGCAGGGGGCTACGAGCAGTACTTC.

The CDR3 loop is CASSSLADTQYF. CDR3 coding DNA: TGTGCCAGCAGCTCCTTAGCCGATACGCAGTATTTT. The V gene is TRBV5-6, the J gene TRBJ2-3; D remains unclear. This CDR3 contains 12 residues. V lost 3 bases to trimming and J lost 6 bases, with 8 bases between them. Germline CDR1 is SGHDT and CDR2 is YYEEEE.

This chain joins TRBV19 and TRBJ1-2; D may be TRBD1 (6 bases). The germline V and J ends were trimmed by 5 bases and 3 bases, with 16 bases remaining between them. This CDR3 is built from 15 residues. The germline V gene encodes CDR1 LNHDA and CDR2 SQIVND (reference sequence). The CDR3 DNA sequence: TGTGCCAGTAGTGTGAGCGGGGGCCGCTACTATGGCTACACCTTC. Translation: CASSVSGGRYYGYTF.

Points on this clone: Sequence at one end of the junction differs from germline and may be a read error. This CDR3 reads CASSLSPWTGDF. The CDR3 region has the DNA TGTGCCAGCAGTTTAAGCCCCTGGACAGGGGACTTT. V usage is TRBV12-3 or TRBV12-4 and J usage is TRBJ1-1; 9 bases are a match to TRBD1. The CDR3 extends over 12 amino acids.

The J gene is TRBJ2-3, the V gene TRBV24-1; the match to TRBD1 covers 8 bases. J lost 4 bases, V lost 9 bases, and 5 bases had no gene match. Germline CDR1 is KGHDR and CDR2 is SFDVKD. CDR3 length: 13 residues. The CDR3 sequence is CATAGQGSDTQYF. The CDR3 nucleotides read TGTGCCACCGCCGGACAGGGCTCAGATACGCAGTATTTT.

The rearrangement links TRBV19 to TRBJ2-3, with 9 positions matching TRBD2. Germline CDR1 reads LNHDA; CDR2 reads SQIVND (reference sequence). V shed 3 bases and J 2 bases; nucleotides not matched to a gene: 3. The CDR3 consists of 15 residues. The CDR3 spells CASSMTSGDTDTQYF. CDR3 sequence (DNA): TGTGCCAGTAGTATGACTAGCGGAGACACAGATACGCAGTATTTT. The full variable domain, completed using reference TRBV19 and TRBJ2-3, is DGGITQSPKYLFRKEGQNVTLSCEQNLNHDAMYWYRQDPGQGLRLIYYSQIVNDFQKGDIAEGYSVSREKKESFPLTVTSAQKNPTAFYLCASSMTSGDTDTQYFGPGTRLTVL.

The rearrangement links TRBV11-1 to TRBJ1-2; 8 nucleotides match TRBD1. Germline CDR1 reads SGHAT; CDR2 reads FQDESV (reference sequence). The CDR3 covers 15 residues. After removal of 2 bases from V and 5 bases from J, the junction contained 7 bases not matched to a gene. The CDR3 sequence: CASSLRTGKGYGYTF. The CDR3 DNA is TGTGCCAGCAGCTTAAGGACAGGGAAGGGTTATGGCTACACCTTC.

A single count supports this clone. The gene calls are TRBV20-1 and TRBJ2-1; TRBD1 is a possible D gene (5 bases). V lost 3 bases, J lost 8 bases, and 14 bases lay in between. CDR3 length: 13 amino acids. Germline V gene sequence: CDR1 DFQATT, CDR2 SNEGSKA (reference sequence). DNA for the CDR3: TGCAGTGCTAGTCAGGGCTTTGGCGATGAGCAGTTCTTC. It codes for CSASQGFGDEQFF.

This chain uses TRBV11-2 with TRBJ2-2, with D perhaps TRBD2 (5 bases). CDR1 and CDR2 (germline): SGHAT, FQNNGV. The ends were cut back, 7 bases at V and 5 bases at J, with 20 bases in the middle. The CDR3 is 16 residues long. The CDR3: CASTPGRRRSTGELFF. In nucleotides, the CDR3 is TGTGCCAGCACCCCCGGCAGGAGGCGTAGTACCGGGGAGCTGTTTTTT.

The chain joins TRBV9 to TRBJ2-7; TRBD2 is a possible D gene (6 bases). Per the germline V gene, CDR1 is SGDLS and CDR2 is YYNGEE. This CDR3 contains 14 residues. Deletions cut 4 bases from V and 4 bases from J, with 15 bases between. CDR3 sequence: CASSPGLMKYEQYF. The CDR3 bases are TGTGCCAGCAGCCCGGGACTCATGAAATACGAGCAGTACTTC.

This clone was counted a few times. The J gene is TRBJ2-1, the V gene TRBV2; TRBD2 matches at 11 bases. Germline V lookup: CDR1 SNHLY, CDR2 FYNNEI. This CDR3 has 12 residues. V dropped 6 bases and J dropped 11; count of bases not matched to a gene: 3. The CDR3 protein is CASSPSGGQQFF. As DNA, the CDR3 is TGTGCCAGCAGCCCTAGCGGGGGGCAGCAGTTCTTC.

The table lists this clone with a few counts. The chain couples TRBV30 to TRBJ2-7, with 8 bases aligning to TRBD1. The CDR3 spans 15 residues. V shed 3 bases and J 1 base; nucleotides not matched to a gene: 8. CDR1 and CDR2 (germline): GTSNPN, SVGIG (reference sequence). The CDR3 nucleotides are TGTGCCTGGAGGGCCTCCGGGACAGGATCCTACGAGCAGTACTTC. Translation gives CAWRASGTGSYEQYF.

The CDR3 protein is CASSFAGLGTDTQYF. DNA of the CDR3: TGTGCCAGCAGCTTCGCGGGGCTAGGGACAGATACGCAGTATTTT. This rearrangement joins TRBV5-6 to TRBJ2-3; D possibly corresponds to TRBD2 (6 bases). V was cut by 2 bases and J by 3 bases, with 13 bases left in between. CDR3 size: 15 residues. Germline CDR1 is SGHDT and CDR2 is YYEEEE.

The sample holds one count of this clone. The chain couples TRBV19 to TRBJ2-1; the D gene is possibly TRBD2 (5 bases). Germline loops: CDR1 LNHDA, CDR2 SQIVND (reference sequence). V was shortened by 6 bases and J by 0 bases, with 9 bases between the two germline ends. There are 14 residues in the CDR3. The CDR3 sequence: CASSSDSSYNEQFF. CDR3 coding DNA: TGTGCCAGTAGCTCGGACTCCTCCTACAATGAGCAGTTCTTC.

CDR3 in DNA: TGTGCCAGCAGTCGGACAGTGAGCTCCTATAATTCACCCCTCCACTTT. This gives the protein CASSRTVSSYNSPLHF. This chain uses TRBV27 with TRBJ1-6; the D gene is possibly TRBD1 (6 bases). CDR1 is MNHEY, CDR2 SMNVEV, per germline (reference sequence). V gave up 5 bases and J gave up 0 bases, with 11 bases separating them. The CDR3 runs to 16 residues.

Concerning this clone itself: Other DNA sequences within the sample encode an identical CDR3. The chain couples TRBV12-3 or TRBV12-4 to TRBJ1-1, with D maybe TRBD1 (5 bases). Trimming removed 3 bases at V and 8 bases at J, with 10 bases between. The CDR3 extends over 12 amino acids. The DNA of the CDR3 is TGTGCCAGCAGTTTTGGGGCTACGGAAGCTTTCTTT. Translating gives CASSFGATEAFF.

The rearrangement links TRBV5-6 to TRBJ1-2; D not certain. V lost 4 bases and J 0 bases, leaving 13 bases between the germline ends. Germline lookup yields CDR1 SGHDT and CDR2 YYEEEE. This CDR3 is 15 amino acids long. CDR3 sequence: CASSLRGSANYGYTF. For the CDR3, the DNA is TGTGCCAGCAGCCTAAGAGGGTCAGCTAACTATGGCTACACCTTC.

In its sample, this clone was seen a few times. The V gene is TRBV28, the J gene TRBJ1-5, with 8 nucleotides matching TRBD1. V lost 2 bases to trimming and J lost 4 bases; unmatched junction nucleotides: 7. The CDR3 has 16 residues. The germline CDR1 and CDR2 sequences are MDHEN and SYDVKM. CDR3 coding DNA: TGTGCCAGCAGTTTACTACCACAGGGGGGGAATCAGCCCCAGCATTTT. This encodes CASSLLPQGGNQPQHF.

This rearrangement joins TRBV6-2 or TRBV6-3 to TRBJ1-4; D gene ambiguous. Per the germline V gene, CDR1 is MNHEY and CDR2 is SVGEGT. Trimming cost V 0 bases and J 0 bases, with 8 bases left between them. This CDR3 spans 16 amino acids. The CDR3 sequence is CASSYSNGATNEKLFF. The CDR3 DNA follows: TGTGCCAGCAGTTACTCGAACGGTGCAACTAATGAAAAACTGTTTTTT.

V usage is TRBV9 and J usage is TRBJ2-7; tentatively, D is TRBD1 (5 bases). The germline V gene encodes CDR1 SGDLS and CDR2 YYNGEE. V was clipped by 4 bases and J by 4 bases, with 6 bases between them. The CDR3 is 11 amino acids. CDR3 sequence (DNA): TGTGCCAGCAGCCGACAGTACGAGCAGTACTTC. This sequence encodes CASSRQYEQYF.

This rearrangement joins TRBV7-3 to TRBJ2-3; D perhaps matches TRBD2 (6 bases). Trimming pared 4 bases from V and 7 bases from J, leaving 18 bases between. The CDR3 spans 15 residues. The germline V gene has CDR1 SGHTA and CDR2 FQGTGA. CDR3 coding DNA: TGTGCCAGCAGCTGGGGACGGGGGTCCGGAAATACGCAGTATTTT. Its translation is CASSWGRGSGNTQYF.

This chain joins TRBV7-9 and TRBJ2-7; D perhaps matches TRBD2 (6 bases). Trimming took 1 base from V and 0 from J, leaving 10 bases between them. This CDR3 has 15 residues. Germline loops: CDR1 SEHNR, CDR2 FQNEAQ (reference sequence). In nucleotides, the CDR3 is TGTGCCAGCAGCTTAGGCGGGGCCAGCTCCTACGAGCAGTACTTC. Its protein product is CASSLGGASSYEQYF.

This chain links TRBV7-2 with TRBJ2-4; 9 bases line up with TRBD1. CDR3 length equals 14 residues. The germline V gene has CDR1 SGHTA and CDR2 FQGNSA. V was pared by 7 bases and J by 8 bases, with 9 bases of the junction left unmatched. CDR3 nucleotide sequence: TGTGCCAGCACCCCGGACAGGGGAAGGGACATTCAGTACTTC. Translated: CASTPDRGRDIQYF.